These 15 T cell receptor beta chains were all obtained from the same sample, sequenced in a study. Amplification of TRBV12-4/TRBJ1-2 clonotypes used adaptor-ligated barcode primers. TCRdb used MiXCR to reprocess the multiplex PCR reads, holding one entry per CDR3 protein. The sample carries roughly 800 distinct CDR3 sequences, about 24% recorded once. The sorted Tregs were CD4+CD25+CD127-/low cells. Source material: Tregs sorted from blood. Source of these receptors: a female donor with breast cancer.

The genes are TRBV12-3 or TRBV12-4 and TRBJ1-2; D unresolved. This CDR3 has 13 residues. V was cut by 0 bases and J by 4 bases, with 6 bases left in between. CDR3 nucleotides: TGTGCCAGCAGTTTAGCCGTAGTCTATGGCTACACCTTC. Translating it yields CASSLAVVYGYTF.

Relative to its sample, this clonotype is medium-sized. The chain uses TRBV12-3 or TRBV12-4 and TRBJ1-2; no clear D gene. The CDR3 extends over 14 amino acids. Trimming cost V 6 bases and J 4 bases, with 15 bases left between them. The CDR3 sequence: CASRRSSTGYGYTF. The CDR3 nucleotides are TGTGCCAGCAGGCGGAGCTCCACGGGCTATGGCTACACCTTC.

This clonotype is deemed medium-sized. The rearrangement uses TRBV12-3 or TRBV12-4 and TRBJ1-2, with a tentative D call TRBD1 (6 bases). V was shortened by 6 bases and J by 3 bases, with 14 bases between the two germline ends. The CDR3 runs to 14 residues. CDR3: CASSLQGTYYGYTF. In DNA form, the CDR3 reads TGTGCCAGCAGCCTACAGGGCACATACTATGGCTACACCTTC.

Sample share makes this clonotype medium-sized. The chain is built from TRBV12-3 or TRBV12-4 and TRBJ1-2; tentatively, D is TRBD1 (6 bases). CDR3 size: 11 residues. Trimming pared 6 bases from V and 6 bases from J, leaving 8 bases between. The DNA for the CDR3 is TGTGCCAGCAGCGGACAGAATGGCTACACCTTC. It encodes CASSGQNGYTF.

This clonotype is termed large. The gene calls are TRBV12-3 or TRBV12-4 and TRBJ1-2, with D possibly being TRBD1 (5 bases). V was shortened by 6 bases and J by 7 bases, with 12 bases between the two germline ends. This CDR3 is built from 12 residues. The CDR3 here is CASSPAGLGYTF. The DNA of the CDR3 is TGTGCCAGCAGCCCCGCAGGGCTTGGCTACACCTTC.

The chain links TRBV12-3 or TRBV12-4 to TRBJ1-2; a weak D match, TRBD1 (5 bases). Trimming stripped 6 bases from V and 2 bases from J, with 10 bases between. The CDR3 has 13 residues. The CDR3 protein is CASSGQPNYGYTF. CDR3 DNA: TGTGCCAGCAGCGGACAACCCAACTATGGCTACACCTTC.

This clonotype qualifies as large. This rearrangement joins TRBV12-3 or TRBV12-4 to TRBJ1-2; no clear D gene. The CDR3 spans 15 residues. The V and J ends lost 3 bases and 0 bases respectively, with 11 bases between them. The CDR3 DNA sequence: TGTGCCAGCAGTTTTATGGCTACTACTAACTATGGCTACACCTTC. Translated, it gives CASSFMATTNYGYTF.

This rearrangement joins TRBV12-3 or TRBV12-4 to TRBJ1-2; 8 bases align to TRBD1. V gave up 3 bases and J gave up 11 bases; unmatched junction bases: 11. The CDR3 contains 14 residues. The CDR3 DNA follows: TGTGCCAGCAGTTTGACAGGGGCGGATATGGCGTACACCTTC. This gives the protein CASSLTGADMAYTF.

By frequency in the sample, this clonotype is medium-sized. The V call is TRBV12-3 or TRBV12-4, the J call TRBJ1-2, with TRBD1 as a possible D gene (5 bases). V shed 5 bases and J shed 1 base, with 8 bases lying between them. The CDR3 totals 13 residues. CDR3 residues: CASSPDSNYGYTF. Written as DNA, the CDR3 is TGTGCCAGCAGTCCTGACAGTAACTATGGCTACACCTTC.

This clonotype is judged hyperexpanded. J is TRBJ1-2 and V is TRBV12-3 or TRBV12-4, with D possibly matching TRBD1 (5 bases). The CDR3 is made up of 15 amino acids. V lost 8 bases and J 0 bases, leaving 16 bases between the germline ends. CDR3 amino acids: CASARWGRANYGYTF. The CDR3 bases are TGTGCCAGCGCCAGATGGGGCAGAGCTAACTATGGCTACACCTTC.

This clonotype is medium-sized (0.01 to 0.1%) by share. This chain links TRBV12-5 with TRBJ1-2, with TRBD1 as a possible D gene (6 bases). The germline gives CDR1 LGHNT, CDR2 FRNRAP. The CDR3 loop spans 13 amino acids. Trimming removed 5 bases at V and 1 base at J, with 8 bases between. The CDR3 region has the DNA TGTGCTAGTGGTACAGGGATTAACTATGGCTACACCTTC. Its protein is CASGTGINYGYTF.

By share, this clonotype counts as large (0.1 to 1%). This chain uses TRBV12-3 or TRBV12-4 with TRBJ1-2; D might be TRBD1 (5 bases). The CDR3 has 14 residues. V lost 0 bases to trimming and J lost 7 bases, with 12 bases between them. Written as DNA, the CDR3 is TGTGCCAGCAGTTTAGCAGGGGCGAATCCTGGCTACACCTTC. This sequence encodes CASSLAGANPGYTF.

By its share, this clonotype is medium-sized. The genes are TRBV12-3 or TRBV12-4 and TRBJ1-2, with D possibly being TRBD1 (5 bases). Trimming stripped 4 bases from V and 2 bases from J, with 20 bases between. This CDR3 region has 17 residues. The CDR3 DNA reads as TGTGCCAGCAGTTCCTCGGAGTGGACACCTGGCAACTATGGCTACACCTTC. It is translated as CASSSSEWTPGNYGYTF.

This clonotype has just one count. One end of the junction varies from germline; a read error may be responsible. This chain links TRBV12-3 or TRBV12-4 with TRBJ1-2, with 7 bases fitting TRBD1. This CDR3 has 15 residues. The CDR3: CASGLDRDSPYGYTF. CDR3 sequence (DNA): TGTGCCAGCGGTTTAGACCGGGACAGTCCGTATGGCTACACCTTC.

In this sample, this clonotype is hyperexpanded. This chain connects TRBV12-3 or TRBV12-4 to TRBJ1-2; 9 bases map to TRBD1. The length of the CDR3 is 11 residues. J was trimmed by 12 bases and V by 4 bases; bases with no gene match: 3. The CDR3 loop is CASSSGQGHTF. CDR3 DNA: TGTGCCAGCAGTTCGGGACAGGGTCACACCTTC.